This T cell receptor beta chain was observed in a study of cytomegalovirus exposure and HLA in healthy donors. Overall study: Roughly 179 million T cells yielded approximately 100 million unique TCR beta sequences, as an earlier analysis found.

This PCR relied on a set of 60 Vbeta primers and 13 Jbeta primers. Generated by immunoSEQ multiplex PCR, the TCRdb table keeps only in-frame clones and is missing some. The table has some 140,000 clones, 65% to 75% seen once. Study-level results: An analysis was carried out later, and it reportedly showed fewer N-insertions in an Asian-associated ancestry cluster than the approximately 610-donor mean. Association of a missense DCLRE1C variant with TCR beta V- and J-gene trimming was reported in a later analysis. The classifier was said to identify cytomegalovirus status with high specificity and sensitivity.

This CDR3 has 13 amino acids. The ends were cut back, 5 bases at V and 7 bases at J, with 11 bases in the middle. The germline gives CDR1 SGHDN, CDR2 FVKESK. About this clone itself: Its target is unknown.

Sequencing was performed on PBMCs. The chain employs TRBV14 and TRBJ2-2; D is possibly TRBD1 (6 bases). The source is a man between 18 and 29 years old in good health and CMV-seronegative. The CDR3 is CASSFRGHGELFF. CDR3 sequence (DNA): TGTGCCAGCAGCTTCAGGGGTCACGGGGAGCTGTTTTTT.